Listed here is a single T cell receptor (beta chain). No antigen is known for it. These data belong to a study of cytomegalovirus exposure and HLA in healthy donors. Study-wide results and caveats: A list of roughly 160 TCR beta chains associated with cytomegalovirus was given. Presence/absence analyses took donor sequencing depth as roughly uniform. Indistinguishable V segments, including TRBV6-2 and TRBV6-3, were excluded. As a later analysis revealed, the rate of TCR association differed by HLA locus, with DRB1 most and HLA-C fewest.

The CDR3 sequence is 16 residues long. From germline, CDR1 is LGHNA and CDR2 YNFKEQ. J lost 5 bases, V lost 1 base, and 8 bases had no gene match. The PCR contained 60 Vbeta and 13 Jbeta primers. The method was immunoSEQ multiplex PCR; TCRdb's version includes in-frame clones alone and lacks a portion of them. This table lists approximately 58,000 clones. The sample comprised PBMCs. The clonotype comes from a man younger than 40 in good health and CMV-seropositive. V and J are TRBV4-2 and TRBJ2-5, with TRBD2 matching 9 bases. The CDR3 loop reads CASSQAFSGGLETQYF. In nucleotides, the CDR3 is TGTGCCAGCAGCCAAGCGTTTAGCGGGGGTTTGGAGACCCAGTACTTC.